This section outlines one T cell receptor beta chain sequence together with its context. This record belongs to a study of blood T cell repertoires in COVID-19. Recruited during active infection, patients (from Seattle) were subsequently followed longitudinally. Assay: immunoSEQ multiplex PCR; the TCRdb copy retains only in-frame clones and omits some. The sample has about 160,000 clones; 70% to 90% are singletons. The TCR was taken from a woman aged 45-65 years with COVID-19, enrolled during active disease. Sequenced sample: peripheral blood.

The CDR3 DNA reads TGTGCCAGCGCCGCGCGGGGGGCTGGGACCGGGGAGCTGTTTTTT. It translates to CASAARGAGTGELFF. The V gene is TRBV6-5, the J gene TRBJ2-2; 8 positions agree with TRBD2. V shed 8 bases, J shed 5 bases, and the junction held 10 bases outside the gene matches. This CDR3 region has 15 residues. Germline values: CDR1 MNHEY, CDR2 SVGAGI.